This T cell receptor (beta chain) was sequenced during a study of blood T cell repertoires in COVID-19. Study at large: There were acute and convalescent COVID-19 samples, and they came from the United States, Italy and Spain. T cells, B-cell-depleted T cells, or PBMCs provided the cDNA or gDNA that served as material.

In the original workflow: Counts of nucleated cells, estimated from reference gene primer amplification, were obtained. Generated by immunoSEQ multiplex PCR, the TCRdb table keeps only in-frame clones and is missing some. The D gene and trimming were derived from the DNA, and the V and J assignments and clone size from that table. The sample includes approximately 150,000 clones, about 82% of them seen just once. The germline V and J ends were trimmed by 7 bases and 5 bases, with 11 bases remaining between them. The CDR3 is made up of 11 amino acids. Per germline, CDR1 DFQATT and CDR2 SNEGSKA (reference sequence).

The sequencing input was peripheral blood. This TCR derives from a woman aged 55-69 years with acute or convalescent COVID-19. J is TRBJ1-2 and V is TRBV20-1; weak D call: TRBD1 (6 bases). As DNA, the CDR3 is TGCAGTGGACAGGTGGCATATGGCTACACCTTC. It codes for CSGQVAYGYTF.